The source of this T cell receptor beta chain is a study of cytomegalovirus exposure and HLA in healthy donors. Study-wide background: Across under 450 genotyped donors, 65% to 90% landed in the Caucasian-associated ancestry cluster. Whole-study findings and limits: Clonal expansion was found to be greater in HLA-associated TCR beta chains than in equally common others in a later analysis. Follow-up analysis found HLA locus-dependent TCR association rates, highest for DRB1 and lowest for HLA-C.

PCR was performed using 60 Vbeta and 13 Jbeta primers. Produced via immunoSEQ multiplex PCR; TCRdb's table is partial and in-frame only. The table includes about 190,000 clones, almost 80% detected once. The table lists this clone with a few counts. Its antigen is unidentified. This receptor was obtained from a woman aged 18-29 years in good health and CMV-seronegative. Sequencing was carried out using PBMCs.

The CDR3 region has the DNA TGTGCCACCATCCCGGACAGTCACGGCTACACCTTC. Residues: CATIPDSHGYTF. The genes are TRBV28 and TRBJ1-2; D is possibly TRBD1 (6 bases). The CDR3 length is 12 residues. CDR1 is MDHEN and CDR2 is SYDVKM in the germline V gene. Trimming shortened V by 10 bases and J by 8 bases, and 17 bases separated the two germline ends.